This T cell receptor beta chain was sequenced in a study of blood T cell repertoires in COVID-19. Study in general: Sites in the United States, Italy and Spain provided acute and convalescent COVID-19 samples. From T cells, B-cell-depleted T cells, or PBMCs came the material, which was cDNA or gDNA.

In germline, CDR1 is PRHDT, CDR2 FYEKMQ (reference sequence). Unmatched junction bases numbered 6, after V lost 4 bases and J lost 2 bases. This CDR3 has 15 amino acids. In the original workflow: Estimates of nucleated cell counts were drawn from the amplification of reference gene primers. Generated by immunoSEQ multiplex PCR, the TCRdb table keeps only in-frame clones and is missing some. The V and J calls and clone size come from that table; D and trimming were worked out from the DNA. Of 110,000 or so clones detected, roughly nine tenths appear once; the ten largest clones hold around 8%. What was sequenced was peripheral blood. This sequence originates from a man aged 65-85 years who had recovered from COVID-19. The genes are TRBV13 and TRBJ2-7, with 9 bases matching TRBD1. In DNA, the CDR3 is TGTGCCAGCAGCTCAGGGACAGGGCTACCCTACGAGCAGTACTTC. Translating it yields CASSSGTGLPYEQYF.